What follows are 14 T cell receptor beta chains derived from one specimen sequenced in a study of cytomegalovirus exposure and HLA in healthy donors. Primers: 60 Vbeta forward and 13 Jbeta reverse. Sequenced by immunoSEQ multiplex PCR; TCRdb stores in-frame clones only, minus some. In the table there are around 130,000 clones, approximately 78% of which are singletons. Sequencing was performed on PBMCs. Every receptor here comes from a woman in her thirties or forties in good health and CMV-seropositive.

The J gene is TRBJ2-5, the V gene TRBV27; 11 bases fit TRBD2. The V and J ends lost 3 bases and 0 bases, in that order; junction bases with no gene match: 6. Per the germline V gene, CDR1 is MNHEY and CDR2 is SMNVEV (reference sequence). The CDR3 extends over 17 amino acids. CDR3 nucleotides: TGTGCCAGCAGTTTTTTTAGCGGGAGGGGGGACCAAGAGACCCAGTACTTC. Its translation: CASSFFSGRGDQETQYF.

To note about this clone: Other DNA sequences within the sample encode an identical CDR3. The V and J genes are TRBV5-1 and TRBJ1-3; no clear D. V was trimmed by 0 bases and J by 1 base, leaving 8 bases between them. The CDR3 has 15 residues. Per the germline V gene, CDR1 is SGHRS and CDR2 is YFSETQ. DNA for the CDR3: TGCGCCAGCAGCTTGGGGTCGGGTTCTGGAAACACCATATATTTT. Protein sequence: CASSLGSGSGNTIYF.

The chain couples TRBV19 to TRBJ2-1; 7 bases map to TRBD2. The CDR3 contains 15 residues. V trimming: 3 bases; J trimming: 4 bases; junction bases outside the gene matches: 6. Germline V CDR1 and CDR2: LNHDA, SQIVND (reference sequence). CDR3 sequence reads: CASSMGRGPYNEQFF. CDR3 DNA sequence: TGTGCCAGTAGTATGGGGAGGGGACCATACAATGAGCAGTTCTTC.

This chain uses TRBV6-5 with TRBJ2-7; 8 bases agree with TRBD1. This CDR3 is built from 15 residues. V was pared by 5 bases and J by 2 bases, with 8 bases of the junction left unmatched. The germline gives CDR1 MNHEY, CDR2 SVGAGI. The CDR3 loop reads CASSHAPGQAYEQYF. Here the CDR3 DNA reads TGTGCCAGCAGTCACGCCCCGGGACAGGCCTACGAGCAGTACTTC.

This chain uses TRBV7-6 with TRBJ2-1, with a possible D match to TRBD2 (6 bases). The CDR3 covers 13 residues. Trimming took off 8 bases at V and 0 bases at J, with 8 bases between the two ends. Germline V CDR1 and CDR2: SGHVS, FNYEAQ. This chain's CDR3 is CASRDSSYNEQFF. As DNA, the CDR3 is TGTGCCAGCCGGGACTCCTCCTACAATGAGCAGTTCTTC. Combining the CDR3 with reference TRBV7-6 and TRBJ2-1 gives the whole variable domain GAGVSQSPRYKVTKRGQDVALRCDPISGHVSLYWYRQALGQGPEFLTYFNYEAQQDKSGLPNDRFSAERPEGSISTLTIQRTEQRDSAMYRCASRDSSYNEQFFGPGTRLTVL.

This clone appeared a single time. The chain employs TRBV7-2 and TRBJ1-2; 8 positions agree with TRBD1. Germline CDR1 is SGHTA and CDR2 is FQGNSA. V shed 5 bases, J shed 8 bases, and the junction held 10 bases outside the gene matches. There are 14 residues in the CDR3. CDR3 amino acids: CASSEAGTGRGYTF. The CDR3 DNA reads TGTGCCAGCAGCGAAGCCGGGACAGGTCGGGGCTACACCTTC.

The V and J genes are TRBV6-5 and TRBJ1-1, with 7 bases fitting TRBD1. V was clipped by 4 bases and J by 4 bases; unmatched bases: 6. The CDR3 is 14 residues long. Germline-derived CDR1 and CDR2 are MNHEY and SVGAGI. The CDR3 region is CASSSQTGTTEAFF. CDR3 bases: TGTGCCAGCAGTTCCCAGACAGGGACCACTGAAGCTTTCTTT.

This clone was observed once. The rearrangement uses TRBV6-6 and TRBJ1-1, with TRBD1 matching 7 bases. Germline assignment: CDR1 MNHNY and CDR2 SVGAGI (reference sequence). The CDR3 is 12 amino acids. With 7 bases clipped from V and 5 bases from J, the junction kept 4 bases outside the gene matches. CDR3 amino acids: CASIRGETEAFF. The CDR3, as DNA: TGTGCCAGCATCAGGGGGGAGACTGAAGCTTTCTTT.

V usage is TRBV2 and J usage is TRBJ1-3, with D possibly TRBD1 on 5 matching bases. The V and J ends lost 8 bases and 4 bases respectively, with 12 bases between them. CDR3 length: 13 amino acids. Looked up from germline, CDR1 is SNHLY and CDR2 is FYNNEI. In nucleotides, the CDR3 is TGTGCCAGCGGCCGGGACTCCGGAAACACCATATATTTT. As protein: CASGRDSGNTIYF.

The chain joins TRBV27 to TRBJ2-1; TRBD2 agrees at 8 bases. V shed 4 bases and J 15 bases; nucleotides not matched to a gene: 11. The CDR3 sequence is 13 residues long. Germline CDR1 reads MNHEY; CDR2 reads SMNVEV (reference sequence). In DNA form, the CDR3 reads TGTGCCAGCAGTTCGAGATCAAGCGGGAGCGGGTTCTTC. Its protein is CASSSRSSGSGFF.

J is TRBJ1-1 and V is TRBV5-5; a weak D match, TRBD1 (6 bases). Germline V lookup: CDR1 SGHKS, CDR2 YYEKEE (reference sequence). V was trimmed by 0 bases and J by 3 bases, leaving 15 bases between them. The length of the CDR3 is 16 residues. In DNA, the CDR3 is TGTGCCAGCAGCTTGGGACAGGCTTTGGGGCACACTGAAGCTTTCTTT. Protein sequence: CASSLGQALGHTEAFF.

V usage is TRBV28 and J usage is TRBJ2-1; TRBD2 matches 7 bases. This CDR3 region has 16 residues. The germline V gene has CDR1 MDHEN and CDR2 SYDVKM. V lost 4 bases and J lost 8; bases outside the gene matches: 14. CDR3 nucleotides: TGTGCCAGCAGTTCATTAAGGGAGACTAGCAGCGATGAGCAGTTCTTC. This encodes CASSSLRETSSDEQFF.

The V and J genes are TRBV27 and TRBJ1-1; TRBD1 aligns across 8 bases. V shed 7 bases and J 0 bases; nucleotides not matched to a gene: 4. Germline CDR1 MNHEY, CDR2 SMNVEV (reference sequence). The CDR3 runs 14 residues. Written as DNA, the CDR3 is TGTGCCAGCACCACGACAGGGGTGAACACTGAAGCTTTCTTT. Its protein product is CASTTTGVNTEAFF.

This rearrangement joins TRBV10-3 to TRBJ2-2; 7 bases align to TRBD1. The CDR3 has 12 amino acids. CDR1 and CDR2 from the germline V gene are ENHRY and SYGVKD. Trimming at V came to 6 bases and at J to 5 bases, leaving 0 bases not matched to a gene. DNA of the CDR3: TGTGCCATCAGGACAGGGACCGGGGAGCTGTTTTTT. This sequence encodes CAIRTGTGELFF.